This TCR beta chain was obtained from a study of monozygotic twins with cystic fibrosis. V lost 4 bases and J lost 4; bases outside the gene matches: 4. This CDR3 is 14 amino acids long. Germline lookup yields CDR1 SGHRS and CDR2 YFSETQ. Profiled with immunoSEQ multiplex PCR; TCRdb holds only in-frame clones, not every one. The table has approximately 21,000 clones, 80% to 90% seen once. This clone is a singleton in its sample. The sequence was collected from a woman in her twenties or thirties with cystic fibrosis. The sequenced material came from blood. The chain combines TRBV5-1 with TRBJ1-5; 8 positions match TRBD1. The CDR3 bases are TGCGCCAGCAGCCCGGGACAGGTGAATCAGCCCCAGCATTTT. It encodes CASSPGQVNQPQHF.